What follows are 14 T cell receptor beta chains derived from one specimen sequenced in a study of blood T cell repertoires in COVID-19. Here immunoSEQ multiplex PCR was the method, and the copy in TCRdb shows in-frame clones only, minus some. Among 210,000 or so clones, 80% to 90% were seen once, and the ten largest hold around 20%. Source material: peripheral blood. Receptors were obtained from a human donor in a cohort sampled during active COVID-19.

The V and J genes are TRBV2 and TRBJ2-1; 11 nucleotides align to TRBD1. CDR3 size: 13 residues. The trim removed 7 bases at V and 10 bases at J, leaving 6 bases unmatched. Per germline, CDR1 SNHLY and CDR2 FYNNEI. The CDR3 bases are TGTGCCAGCAAACAGGACAGGGGGCGAGAGCAGTTCTTC. Protein product: CASKQDRGREQFF.

The V and J genes are TRBV5-1 and TRBJ2-3; tentatively, D is TRBD2 (6 bases). From germline, CDR1 is SGHRS and CDR2 YFSETQ. The CDR3 has 15 residues. Trimming pared 3 bases from V and 8 bases from J, leaving 19 bases between. The CDR3 is CASSSMGTSLGTQYF. The DNA of the CDR3 is TGCGCCAGCAGCTCAATGGGGACTTCCCTAGGTACGCAGTATTTT.

The V call is TRBV2, the J call TRBJ1-5; D unresolved. This CDR3 has 14 amino acids. Germline CDR1 SNHLY, CDR2 FYNNEI. The germline V and J ends were trimmed by 3 bases and 3 bases, with 9 bases remaining between them. This CDR3 is CASSERNYNQPQHF. In DNA, the CDR3 is TGTGCCAGCAGTGAGCGTAACTACAATCAGCCCCAGCATTTT. Combining the CDR3 with reference TRBV2 and TRBJ1-5 gives the whole variable domain EPEVTQTPSHQVTQMGQEVILRCVPISNHLYFYWYRQILGQKVEFLVSFYNNEISEKSEIFDDQFSVERPDGSNFTLKIRSTKLEDSAMYFCASSERNYNQPQHFGDGTRLSIL.

The rearrangement links TRBV5-1 to TRBJ2-7; 9 nucleotides agree with TRBD1. The V segment lost 5 bases and the J segment 5 bases; nucleotides outside the gene matches: 11. The germline gives CDR1 SGHRS, CDR2 YFSETQ. The CDR3 is 15 residues long. CDR3 DNA sequence: TGCGCCAGCAGGACCACAGGGGGCGTTTTGGACGAGCAGTACTTC. As protein: CASRTTGGVLDEQYF.

The chain uses TRBV14 and TRBJ2-5; possibly TRBD1 for D (5 bases). Germline V gives CDR1 SGHDN, CDR2 FVKESK. Trimming stripped 3 bases from V and 5 bases from J, with 13 bases between. CDR3 length: 14 amino acids. Here the CDR3 reads CASSQGRAMETQYF. DNA of the CDR3: TGTGCCAGCAGCCAGGGCAGGGCAATGGAGACCCAGTACTTC.

This rearrangement joins TRBV20-1 to TRBJ2-3; D uncertain. The length of the CDR3 is 11 residues. V dropped 7 bases and J dropped 7 bases, with 12 bases sitting between them. In germline, CDR1 is DFQATT, CDR2 SNEGSKA (reference sequence). The CDR3 reads CSVVPTHTQYF. The CDR3 coding sequence is TGCAGTGTCGTCCCCACTCATACGCAGTATTTT.

The chain employs TRBV28 and TRBJ1-5; D possibly corresponds to TRBD1 (6 bases). CDR3 length: 15 residues. Trimming shortened V by 5 bases and J by 5 bases, and 16 bases separated the two germline ends. Germline V gene data show CDR1 as MDHEN and CDR2 as SYDVKM. The CDR3 DNA reads as TGTGCCAGCAGTGCCCCGGGGGGGCCCCATCAGCCCCAGCATTTT. Residues: CASSAPGGPHQPQHF.

The rearrangement uses TRBV28 and TRBJ2-1, with D perhaps TRBD2 (5 bases). The length of the CDR3 is 17 residues. Germline lookup yields CDR1 MDHEN and CDR2 SYDVKM. Trimming removed 2 bases from V and 9 bases from J, with 23 bases in between. CDR3 nucleotides: TGTGCCAGCAGTTTACCCCGCCAGGTGGGAGCGAATGGTGAGCAGTTCTTC. Its protein product is CASSLPRQVGANGEQFF.

V gene TRBV7-9 combines with J gene TRBJ2-2; D unclear. This CDR3 region has 14 residues. CDR1 is SEHNR, CDR2 FQNEAQ, per germline (reference sequence). V was trimmed by 4 bases and J by 4 bases, leaving 10 bases between them. CDR3 region: CASSSDFGTGELFF. CDR3 DNA sequence: TGTGCCAGCAGCTCTGATTTCGGCACCGGGGAGCTGTTTTTT.

The chain links TRBV3-1 (or the pseudogene TRBV3-2) to TRBJ2-7, with D possibly matching TRBD2 (5 bases). CDR3 length: 12 amino acids. Germline V gene sequence: CDR1 LGHDT, CDR2 YNNKEL (reference sequence). V was pared by 8 bases and J by 2 bases, with 10 bases between. CDR3 loop: CASQSGTYEQYF. The CDR3 nucleotides read TGTGCCAGCCAATCCGGGACCTACGAGCAGTACTTC.

The chain employs TRBV5-6 and TRBJ2-7, with D possibly matching TRBD2 (5 bases). Trimming cost V 0 bases and J 4 bases, with 14 bases left between them. Germline CDR1 is SGHDT and CDR2 is YYEEEE. The CDR3 is 15 residues long. In DNA form, the CDR3 reads TGTGCCAGCAGCTTGGCTAGCACGTCTGGGTACGAGCAGTACTTC. Translated: CASSLASTSGYEQYF.

Only one count was recorded for this clone. The J gene is TRBJ1-6, the V gene TRBV6-1, with no clear D. V lost 2 bases to trimming and J lost 10 bases, with 9 bases between them. Germline loops: CDR1 MNHNS, CDR2 SASEGT. The CDR3 is 13 amino acids. Here the CDR3 reads CASSELAVSPLHF. The CDR3 coding sequence is TGTGCCAGCAGTGAATTAGCAGTCTCACCCCTCCACTTT.

The gene calls are TRBV12-3 or TRBV12-4 and TRBJ1-1; D might be TRBD1 (6 bases). This CDR3 comprises 13 residues. V lost 9 bases and J lost 4, with 15 bases in between. CDR3 residues: CASSLTGPTEAFF. The DNA of the CDR3 is TGTGCCAGTTCTCTTACAGGGCCCACTGAAGCTTTCTTT.

The chain uses TRBV4-1 and TRBJ1-3; the D gene is possibly TRBD1 (5 bases). The V and J ends lost 0 bases and 0 bases respectively, with 21 bases between them. This CDR3 spans 20 amino acids. In germline, CDR1 is MGHRA, CDR2 YSYEKL. The CDR3 nucleotides are TGCGCCAGCAGCCAAGAGGGACTTGGGGTAACTGCTCCCTCTGGAAACACCATATATTTT. Protein product: CASSQEGLGVTAPSGNTIYF.